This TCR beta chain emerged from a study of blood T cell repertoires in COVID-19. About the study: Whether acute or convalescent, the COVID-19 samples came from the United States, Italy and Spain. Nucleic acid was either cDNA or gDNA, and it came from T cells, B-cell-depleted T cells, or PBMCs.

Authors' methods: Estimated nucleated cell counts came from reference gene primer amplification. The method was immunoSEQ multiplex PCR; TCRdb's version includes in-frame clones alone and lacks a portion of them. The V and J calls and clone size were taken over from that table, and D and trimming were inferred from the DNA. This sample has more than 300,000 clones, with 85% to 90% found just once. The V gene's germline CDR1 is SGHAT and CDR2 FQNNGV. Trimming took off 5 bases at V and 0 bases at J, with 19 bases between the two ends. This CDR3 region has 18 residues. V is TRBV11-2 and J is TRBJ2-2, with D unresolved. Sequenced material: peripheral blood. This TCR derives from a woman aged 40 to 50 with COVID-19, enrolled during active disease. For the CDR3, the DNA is TGTGCCAGCAGCCCCCGTATGCTCCTCGCGGCGAACACCGGGGAGCTGTTTTTT. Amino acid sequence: CASSPRMLLAANTGELFF.